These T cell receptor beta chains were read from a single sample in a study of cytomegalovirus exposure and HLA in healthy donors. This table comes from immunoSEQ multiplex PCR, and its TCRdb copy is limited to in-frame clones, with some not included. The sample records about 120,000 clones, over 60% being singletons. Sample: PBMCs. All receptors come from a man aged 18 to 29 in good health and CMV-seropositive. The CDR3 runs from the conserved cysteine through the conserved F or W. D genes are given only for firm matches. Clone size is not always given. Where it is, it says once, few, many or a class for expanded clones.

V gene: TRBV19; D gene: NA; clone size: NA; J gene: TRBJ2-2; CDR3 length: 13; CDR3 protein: CASKSQNTGELFF; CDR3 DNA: TGTGCCAGTAAATCCCAGAACACCGGGGAGCTGTTTTTT
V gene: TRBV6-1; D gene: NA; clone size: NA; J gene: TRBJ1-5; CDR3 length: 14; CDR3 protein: CASSDRGRSQPQHF; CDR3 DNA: TGTGCCAGCAGTGACAGGGGTAGGAGTCAGCCCCAGCATTTT
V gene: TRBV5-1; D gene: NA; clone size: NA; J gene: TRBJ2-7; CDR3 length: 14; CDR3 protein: CASSLSVPIREQYF; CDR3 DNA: TGCGCCAGCAGCTTGAGCGTACCTATCCGCGAGCAGTACTTC
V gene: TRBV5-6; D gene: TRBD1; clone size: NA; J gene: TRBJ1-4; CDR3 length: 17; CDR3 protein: CASSFAGTGALNEKLFF; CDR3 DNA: TGTGCCAGCAGCTTTGCCGGGACAGGGGCCCTTAATGAAAAACTGTTTTTT
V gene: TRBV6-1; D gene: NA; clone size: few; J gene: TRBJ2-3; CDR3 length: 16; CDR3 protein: CASSEVGETGGDTQYF; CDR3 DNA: TGTGCCAGCAGTGAAGTCGGCGAGACAGGCGGCGATACGCAGTATTTT
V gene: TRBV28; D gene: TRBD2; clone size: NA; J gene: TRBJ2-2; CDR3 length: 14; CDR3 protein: CASREAGETGELFF; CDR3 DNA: TGTGCCAGCAGGGAAGCGGGGGAGACCGGGGAGCTGTTTTTT
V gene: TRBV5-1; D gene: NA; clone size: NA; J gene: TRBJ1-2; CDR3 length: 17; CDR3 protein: CASSPGTGSRIRYGYTF; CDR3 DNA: TGCGCCAGCAGCCCGGGGACTGGGAGTCGGATTCGCTATGGCTACACCTTC
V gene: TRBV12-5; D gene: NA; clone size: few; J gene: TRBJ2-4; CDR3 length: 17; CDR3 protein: CASGLVLDGLAKNIQYF; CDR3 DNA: TGTGCTAGTGGTTTGGTACTGGACGGACTAGCCAAAAACATTCAGTACTTC
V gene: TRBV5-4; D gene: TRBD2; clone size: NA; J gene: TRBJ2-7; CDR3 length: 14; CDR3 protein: CASSGSGTTYEQYF; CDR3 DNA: TGTGCCAGCAGCGGGAGCGGGACTACCTACGAGCAGTACTTC
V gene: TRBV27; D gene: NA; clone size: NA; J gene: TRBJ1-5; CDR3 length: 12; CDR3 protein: CASSATAQPQHF; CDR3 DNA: TGTGCCAGCAGTGCAACAGCCCAGCCCCAGCATTTT
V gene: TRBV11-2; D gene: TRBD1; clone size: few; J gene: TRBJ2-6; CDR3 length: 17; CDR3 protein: CASRTGYFDTGANVLTF; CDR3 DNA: TGTGCCAGCAGGACAGGGTACTTTGATACTGGGGCCAACGTCCTGACTTTC
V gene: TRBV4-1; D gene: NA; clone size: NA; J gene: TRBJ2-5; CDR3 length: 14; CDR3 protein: CASSLAPTQETQYF; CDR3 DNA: TGCGCCAGCAGCCTAGCGCCAACGCAAGAGACCCAGTACTTC
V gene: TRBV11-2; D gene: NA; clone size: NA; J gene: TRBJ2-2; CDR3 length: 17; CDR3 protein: CASSLDRLGGRTGELFF; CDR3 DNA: TGTGCCAGCAGCTTAGACCGTCTGGGGGGTAGGACCGGGGAGCTGTTTTTT
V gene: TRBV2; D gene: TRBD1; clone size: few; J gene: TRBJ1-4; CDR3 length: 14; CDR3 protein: CASSLRQGNEKLFF; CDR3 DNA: TGTGCCAGCAGTCTACGACAGGGGAACGAAAAACTGTTTTTT
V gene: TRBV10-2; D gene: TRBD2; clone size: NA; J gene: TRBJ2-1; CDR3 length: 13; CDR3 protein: CASSDGRAYEQFF; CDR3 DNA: TGCGCCAGCAGTGATGGGAGGGCCTATGAGCAGTTCTTC
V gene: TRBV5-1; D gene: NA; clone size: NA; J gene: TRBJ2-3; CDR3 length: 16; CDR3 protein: CASSLERQVSTDTQYF; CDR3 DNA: TGCGCCAGCAGCTTGGAAAGACAGGTTTCCACAGATACGCAGTATTTT
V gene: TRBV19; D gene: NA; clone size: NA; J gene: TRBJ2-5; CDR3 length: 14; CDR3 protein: CASSRSVGRETQYF; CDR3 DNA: TGTGCCAGTAGTAGGAGCGTCGGAAGAGAGACCCAGTACTTC
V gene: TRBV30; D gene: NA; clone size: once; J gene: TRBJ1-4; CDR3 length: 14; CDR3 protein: CAWSVPGMGEKLFF; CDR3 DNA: TGTGCCTGGAGTGTACCCGGGATGGGTGAAAAACTGTTTTTT
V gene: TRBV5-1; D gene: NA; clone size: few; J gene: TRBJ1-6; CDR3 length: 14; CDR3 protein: CASSLGFNHSPLHF; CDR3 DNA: TGCGCCAGCAGCCTCGGGTTTAATCATTCACCCCTCCACTTT
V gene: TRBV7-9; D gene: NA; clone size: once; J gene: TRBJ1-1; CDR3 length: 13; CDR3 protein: CASSFQGSTEAFF; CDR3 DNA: TGTGCCAGCAGCTTTCAGGGAAGCACTGAAGCTTTCTTT
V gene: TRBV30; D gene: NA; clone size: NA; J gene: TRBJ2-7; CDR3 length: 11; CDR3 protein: CAWTAGLEQYF; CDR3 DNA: TGTGCCTGGACCGCGGGTCTCGAGCAGTACTTC
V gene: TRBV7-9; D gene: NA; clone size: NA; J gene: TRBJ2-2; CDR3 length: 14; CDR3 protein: CASSSDTSTGELFF; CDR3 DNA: TGTGCCAGCAGCTCCGATACTAGTACCGGGGAGCTGTTTTTT
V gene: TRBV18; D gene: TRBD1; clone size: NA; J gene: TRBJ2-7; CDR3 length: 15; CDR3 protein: CASSPPGQGTHEQYF; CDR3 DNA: TGTGCCAGCTCACCGCCGGGACAGGGTACCCACGAGCAGTACTTC
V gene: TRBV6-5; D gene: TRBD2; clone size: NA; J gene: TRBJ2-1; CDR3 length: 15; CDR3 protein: CASSYSSGGGYEQFF; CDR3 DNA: TGTGCCAGCAGTTACTCAAGCGGGGGAGGGTATGAGCAGTTCTTC
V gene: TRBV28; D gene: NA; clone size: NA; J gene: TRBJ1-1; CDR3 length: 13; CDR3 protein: CASSTAMNTEAFF; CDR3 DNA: TGTGCCAGCAGTACAGCTATGAACACTGAAGCTTTCTTT